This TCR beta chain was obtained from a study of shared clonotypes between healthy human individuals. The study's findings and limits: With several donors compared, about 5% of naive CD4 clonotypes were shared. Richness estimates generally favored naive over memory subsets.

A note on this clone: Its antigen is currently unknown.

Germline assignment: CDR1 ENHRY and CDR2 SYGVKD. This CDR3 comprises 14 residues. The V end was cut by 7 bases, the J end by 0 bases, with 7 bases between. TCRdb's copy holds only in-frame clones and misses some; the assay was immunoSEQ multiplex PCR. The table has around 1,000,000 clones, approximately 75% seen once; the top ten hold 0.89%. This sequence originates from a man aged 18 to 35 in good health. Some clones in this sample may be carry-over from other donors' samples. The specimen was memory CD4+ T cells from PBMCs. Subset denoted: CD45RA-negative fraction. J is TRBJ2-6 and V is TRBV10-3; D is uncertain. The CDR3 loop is CAIMPASGANVLTF. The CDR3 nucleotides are TGTGCCATCATGCCAGCCTCTGGGGCCAACGTCCTGACTTTC.